One sample yielded the 25 T cell receptor beta chains listed below, sequenced in a study of CD8 T cells in ankylosing spondylitis. Using its own MiXCR run on the 5' RACE reads, TCRdb lists one record per CDR3 protein. In the table there are around 130,000 distinct CDR3 sequences, about a tenth of which are singletons. Sequenced sample: blood, either unsorted or a sorted T cell fraction (not recorded which). The source is a male donor with ankylosing spondylitis or in good health (not recorded which).

Many counts were recorded for this clonotype. This chain connects TRBV4-2 to TRBJ1-2; a possible D gene is TRBD1 (5 bases). The germline gives CDR1 LGHNA, CDR2 YNFKEQ. There are 16 residues in the CDR3. V lost 2 bases, J lost 2 bases, and 15 bases lay in between. The CDR3 is CASSQQSDTLNYGYTF. The CDR3 nucleotides read TGTGCCAGCAGCCAACAATCGGACACCCTCAACTATGGCTACACCTTC.

This clonotype has at least ten counts. V gene TRBV7-3 combines with J gene TRBJ2-3, with 16 nucleotides matching TRBD2. The germline CDR1 and CDR2 sequences are SGHTA and FQGTGA. The CDR3 extends over 16 amino acids. V trimming: 4 bases; J trimming: 5 bases; junction bases outside the gene matches: 3. Here the CDR3 DNA reads TGTGCCAGCAGCTCGGGACTAGCGGGAGGGAGAGATACGCAGTATTTT. It is translated as CASSSGLAGGRDTQYF.

This clonotype has a count of ten or more. The genes are TRBV21-1 and TRBJ2-3; the table's D gene call, TRBD2, was not cross checked with the DNA. TRBV21-1 counts as a pseudogene. The CDR3 is 16 amino acids. CDR3 coding DNA: TGTGCCAGCAGCAAATGTACGGGAGGGAGCACAGATACGCAGTATTTT. Translating gives CASSKCTGGSTDTQYF.

This clonotype was counted many times. This chain connects TRBV2 to TRBJ2-3, with 9 bases aligning to TRBD1. In germline, CDR1 is SNHLY, CDR2 FYNNEI. V lost 6 bases and J lost 6; bases outside the gene matches: 7. The CDR3 runs to 14 residues. The CDR3 here is CASSDGTGTDTQYF. Here the CDR3 DNA reads TGTGCCAGCAGCGACGGGACAGGGACTGATACGCAGTATTTT.

Ten or more counts support this clonotype. The chain carries TRBV7-2 and TRBJ2-3; D not resolved. V shed 5 bases and J shed 2 bases, with 8 bases lying between them. Germline V gene lookup returns CDR1 SGHTA and CDR2 FQGNSA. The CDR3 covers 13 residues. CDR3 residues: CASSRFNTDTQYF. Here the CDR3 DNA reads TGTGCCAGCAGCCGATTTAACACAGATACGCAGTATTTT. The full variable domain, completed using reference TRBV7-2 and TRBJ2-3, is GAGVSQSPSNKVTEKGKDVELRCDPISGHTALYWYRQSLGQGLEFLIYFQGNSAPDKSGLPSDRFSAERTGGSVSTLTIQRTQQEDSAVYLCASSRFNTDTQYFGPGTRLTVL.

This clonotype was counted a few times. This CDR3 reads CASSLVRGPPDTQYF. CDR3 in DNA: TGTGCCAGCAGCTTAGTGCGGGGGCCCCCGGATACGCAGTATTTT. This chain joins TRBV7-8 and TRBJ2-3, with D perhaps TRBD2 (7 bases). Germline V gives CDR1 SGHVS, CDR2 FQNEAQ. V lost 1 base to trimming and J lost 6 bases, with 14 bases between them. This CDR3 spans 15 amino acids.

This chain joins TRBV7-2 and TRBJ2-5; 13 nucleotides agree with TRBD2. The CDR3 is 16 residues long. Germline V CDR1 and CDR2: SGHTA, FQGNSA. V shed 3 bases and J 1 base; nucleotides not matched to a gene: 2. CDR3 protein: CASSLGLAGSQETQYF. The DNA of the CDR3 is TGTGCCAGCAGCTTGGGACTAGCGGGAAGCCAAGAGACCCAGTACTTC.

The table lists this clonotype with a few counts. This chain joins TRBV7-9 and TRBJ1-2, with D hard to call. The CDR3 runs 14 residues. V shed 1 base and J shed 8 bases, with 14 bases lying between them. Germline assignment: CDR1 SEHNR and CDR2 FQNEAQ (reference sequence). The CDR3 protein is CASSLVQNSRGYTF. The CDR3 DNA sequence: TGTGCCAGCAGCTTAGTTCAGAACTCCCGAGGCTACACCTTC.

This clonotype was detected ten times or more. The V and J genes are TRBV20-1 and TRBJ2-1; 13 positions agree with TRBD2. This CDR3 has 14 residues. Germline CDR1 and CDR2: DFQATT and SNEGSKA (reference sequence). J lost 7 bases, V lost 6 bases, and 6 bases had no gene match. Here the CDR3 DNA reads TGCAGTGCGGCGACTAGCGGGAGGCGAAATGAGCAGTTCTTC. The encoded protein is CSAATSGRRNEQFF.

This clonotype was picked up many times. The chain uses TRBV6-5 and TRBJ1-1, with 11 bases matching TRBD1. Germline loops: CDR1 MNHEY, CDR2 SVGAGI. J was trimmed by 7 bases and V by 0 bases; bases with no gene match: 4. CDR3 length: 15 amino acids. The CDR3 sequence is CASSYSGTGGGEAFF. The CDR3 nucleotides are TGTGCCAGCAGTTACTCCGGGACAGGGGGAGGTGAAGCTTTCTTT.

This clonotype was counted only a few times. The rearrangement uses TRBV5-1 and TRBJ2-1; TRBD2 agrees at 12 bases. Losses at the gene ends were 0 bases for V and 8 bases for J; bases not matched to a gene: 6. The CDR3 sequence is 16 residues long. The germline gives CDR1 SGHRS, CDR2 YFSETQ. The CDR3 region has the DNA TGCGCCAGCAGCTTGGGTCTAGCGGGAGGGCGGGATGAGCAGTTCTTC. Amino acids: CASSLGLAGGRDEQFF.

About this clonotype itself: A much larger clone lies one base from this, so it may be a read error. This chain uses TRBV20-1 with TRBJ2-1; 7 nucleotides line up with TRBD1. The CDR3 consists of 15 residues. From germline, CDR1 is DFQATT and CDR2 SNEGSKA (reference sequence). The CDR3 loop reads CSARDRQGTYNDQFF. CDR3 sequence (DNA): TGCAGTGCTAGAGATCGACAGGGAACCTACAATGACCAGTTCTTC.

This clonotype was picked up many times. The V gene is TRBV12-3 or TRBV12-4, the J gene TRBJ1-2; D is undetermined. The CDR3 runs to 15 residues. Deletions cut 5 bases from V and 2 bases from J, with 15 bases between. As DNA, the CDR3 is TGTGCCAGCAGTAAGGAGGTCAGGAAAAACTATGGCTACACCTTC. Protein: CASSKEVRKNYGYTF.

The sample holds many counts of this clonotype. The chain combines TRBV12-3 or TRBV12-4 with TRBJ2-2, with no clear D. This CDR3 contains 15 residues. The V end was cut by 8 bases, the J end by 0 bases, with 13 bases between. In nucleotides, the CDR3 is TGTGCCAGCGGTAGCCGGCCACCGAACACCGGGGAGCTGTTTTTT. Amino acids: CASGSRPPNTGELFF.

This clonotype was found many times. The chain employs TRBV7-3 and TRBJ2-3; 10 bases are shared with TRBD2. V shed 1 base and J 5 bases; nucleotides not matched to a gene: 15. Germline lookup yields CDR1 SGHTA and CDR2 FQGTGA. The CDR3 loop spans 19 amino acids. CDR3 nucleotides: TGTGCCAGCAGCTTAAGAGGTCCCGAAGCGGGAGGGTACAAAGATACGCAGTATTTT. This encodes CASSLRGPEAGGYKDTQYF.

At least ten counts were recorded for this clonotype. The genes are TRBV20-1 and TRBJ2-3; the match to TRBD2 covers 10 bases. The length of the CDR3 is 15 residues. J gave up 2 bases and V 3 bases, and 5 bases lay outside the gene matches. Per germline, CDR1 DFQATT and CDR2 SNEGSKA (reference sequence). For the CDR3, the DNA is TGCAGTGCTAGTGGGACTAGCGCATTCACAGATACGCAGTATTTT. It is translated as CSASGTSAFTDTQYF.

This clonotype was seen repeatedly, ten times or more. The V call is TRBV5-1, the J call TRBJ1-3; the match to TRBD1 covers 7 bases. Trimming removed 4 bases from V and 3 bases from J; junction bases left unmatched: 7. Germline V gives CDR1 SGHRS, CDR2 YFSETQ. The CDR3 covers 15 residues. CDR3 loop: CASSLDRVDGNTIYF. The CDR3 DNA follows: TGCGCCAGCAGCCTCGACAGGGTCGATGGAAACACCATATATTTT.

The chain employs TRBV7-2 and TRBJ2-4; TRBD2 matches 10 bases. The V segment lost 5 bases and the J segment 6 bases; nucleotides outside the gene matches: 7. The CDR3 extends over 15 amino acids. The germline V gene encodes CDR1 SGHTA and CDR2 FQGNSA. The CDR3 bases are TGTGCCAGCAGCCGAAGGCTAGCGGGAGTAAACATTCAGTACTTC. Protein: CASSRRLAGVNIQYF.

This CDR3 reads CSVVSNEQFF. DNA for the CDR3: TGCAGCGTTGTTTCCAATGAGCAGTTCTTC. This chain joins TRBV29-1 and TRBJ2-1; D remains unclear. Germline CDR1 SQVTM, CDR2 ANQGSEA. The CDR3 has 10 amino acids. V lost 4 bases and J 6 bases, leaving 4 bases between the germline ends.

This clonotype was recorded at least ten times. The chain couples TRBV18 to TRBJ1-2; perhaps TRBD1 as D (6 bases). Looked up from germline, CDR1 is KGHSH and CDR2 is LQKENI. The V end was cut by 2 bases, the J end by 4 bases, with 17 bases between. The CDR3 has 16 residues. The CDR3 DNA follows: TGTGCCAGCTCACCAAGCAGACAGGACCCCCGCTATGGCTACACCTTC. Protein sequence: CASSPSRQDPRYGYTF.

The table lists this clonotype with a few counts. V usage is TRBV20-1 and J usage is TRBJ1-1; unclear D gene. V dropped 3 bases and J dropped 0 bases, with 11 bases sitting between them. The CDR3 loop spans 14 amino acids. Germline loops: CDR1 DFQATT, CDR2 SNEGSKA (reference sequence). The CDR3 nucleotides read TGCAGTGCTAGGGCAAGGTCCCTGAACACTGAAGCTTTCTTT. This codes for CSARARSLNTEAFF.

This clonotype was observed at least ten times. The chain recombines TRBV29-1 with TRBJ2-5; D gene ambiguous. CDR3 length: 11 amino acids. Germline values: CDR1 SQVTM, CDR2 ANQGSEA. V dropped 7 bases and J dropped 5 bases, with 11 bases sitting between them. CDR3 bases: TGCAGCGGATATCTGGGGGAGACCCAGTACTTC. Translating gives CSGYLGETQYF.

The chain is built from TRBV29-1 and TRBJ1-1, with unresolved D. Trimming stripped 3 bases from V and 0 bases from J, with 8 bases between. Germline CDR1 and CDR2: SQVTM and ANQGSEA. CDR3 length: 13 residues. CDR3 nucleotides: TGCAGCGTTGAGGTTACGGTGAACACTGAAGCTTTCTTT. Its translation is CSVEVTVNTEAFF. The full variable domain, completed using reference TRBV29-1 and TRBJ1-1, is SAVISQKPSRDICQRGTSLTIQCQVDSQVTMMFWYRQQPGQSLTLIATANQGSEATYESGFVIDKFPISRPNLTFSTLTVSNMSPEDSSIYLCSVEVTVNTEAFFGQGTRLTVV.

This clonotype was observed once. This may stem from a read error, because a much larger clone lies one nucleotide away. V is TRBV7-2 and J is TRBJ2-1; TRBD2 aligns across 7 bases. Germline loops: CDR1 SGHTA, CDR2 FQGNSA. V gave up 1 base and J gave up 7 bases; unmatched junction bases: 10. This CDR3 is built from 16 residues. CDR3 loop: CASSLGRGRAVNEQFF. The CDR3 DNA reads TGTGCCAGCAGCTTAGGTAGAGGGAGGGCCGTAAATGAGCAGTTCTTC.

CDR3 sequence (DNA): TGCGCCAGCAGCCAAGGACCAGCGCCCGTGACTGAAGCTTTCTTT. It yields the protein CASSQGPAPVTEAFF. The chain couples TRBV4-1 to TRBJ1-1; D is unresolved. CDR3 size: 15 residues. The V gene's germline CDR1 is MGHRA and CDR2 YSYEKL. The V end was cut by 1 base, the J end by 5 bases, with 14 bases between.